The 5 T cell receptor beta chains below come from one sample, sequenced in a study of blood T cell repertoires in COVID-19. TCRdb's table, derived via immunoSEQ multiplex PCR, lists solely in-frame clones and lacks some. The profile shows fewer than 250,000 clones, 90% to 95% of them singletons. The sequencing input was peripheral blood. The source is a man aged 25 to 40 with acute or convalescent COVID-19.

This clone was counted a single time. An end of the junction differs from the germline gene, which may be a read error. The chain recombines TRBV7-7 with TRBJ2-2; weak D call: TRBD2 (6 bases). Germline V gene sequence: CDR1 SSHAT, CDR2 FNYEAQ (reference sequence). The CDR3 contains 16 residues. The CDR3 region is CASSGSGLPNTGELFF. Here the CDR3 DNA reads TGTGCTAGCAGCGGGTCGGGACTCCCGAACACCGGGGAGCTGTTTTTT.

This chain uses TRBV28 with TRBJ1-1; 7 nucleotides agree with TRBD1. The CDR3 has 12 residues. After removal of 3 bases from V and 11 bases from J, the junction contained 6 bases not matched to a gene. Germline CDR1 and CDR2: MDHEN and SYDVKM. In DNA form, the CDR3 reads TGTGCCAGCAGTTTGACAGGGCGTCATGCTTTCTTT. Amino acids: CASSLTGRHAFF.

The CDR3 loop reads CASSLAAGDGNTIYF. As DNA, the CDR3 is TGCGCCAGCAGCTTGGCGGCAGGGGATGGAAACACCATATATTTT. The chain has TRBV5-1 and TRBJ1-3; a possible D gene is TRBD1 (6 bases). The germline CDR1 and CDR2 sequences are SGHRS and YFSETQ. V was cut by 0 bases and J by 3 bases, with 10 bases left in between. The length of the CDR3 is 15 residues. Full variable domain (missing parts from reference TRBV5-1 and TRBJ1-3): KAGVTQTPRYLIKTRGQQVTLSCSPISGHRSVSWYQQTPGQGLQFLFEYFSETQRNKGNFPGRFSGRQFSNSRSEMNVSTLELGDSALYLCASSLAAGDGNTIYFGEGSWLTVV.

V usage is TRBV24-1 and J usage is TRBJ1-1, with 9 bases that match TRBD1. The V gene's germline CDR1 is KGHDR and CDR2 SFDVKD. This CDR3 has 13 residues. V was clipped by 7 bases and J by 8 bases; unmatched bases: 7. CDR3 region: CATRPGQGGEAFF. CDR3 bases: TGTGCCACCAGACCGGGACAGGGTGGAGAAGCTTTCTTT.

This clone was seen only once. This sequence joins TRBV4-1 and TRBJ2-7; 12 bases fit TRBD1. This CDR3 has 15 residues. Trimming at V came to 5 bases and at J to 6 bases, leaving 8 bases not matched to a gene. Per the germline V gene, CDR1 is MGHRA and CDR2 is YSYEKL. The CDR3 loop is CASSLPGQGATEQYF. The CDR3 DNA sequence: TGCGCCAGCAGCTTACCGGGACAGGGGGCGACCGAGCAGTACTTC.